The clone carrying this TCR beta chain has only one observation. This specimen comes from a study of blood T cell repertoires in COVID-19. As for the study in general: Both acute and convalescent COVID-19 samples were obtained from the United States, Italy and Spain. T cells, B-cell-depleted T cells, or PBMCs supplied cDNA or gDNA.

In the study's own analysis: Reference gene primer amplification in the assay estimated nucleated cell counts. Data came from immunoSEQ multiplex PCR; TCRdb stores just in-frame clones and leaves some out. V, J and clone size are those of that table, while D and trimming were read from the DNA. The sample has about 200,000 clones, approximately 91% seen once. The V gene's germline CDR1 is MNHEY and CDR2 SVGEGT. This CDR3 region has 19 residues. With 2 bases clipped from V and 7 bases from J, the junction kept 17 bases outside the gene matches. The J gene is TRBJ2-1, the V gene TRBV6-2 or TRBV6-3; TRBD2 matches at 10 bases. Sequencing used peripheral blood. This TCR derives from a woman between 35 and 50 years old who had recovered from COVID-19. Here the CDR3 DNA reads TGTGCCAGCAGTTACGACCCCCCCGGTGGGGCTAGCGGGAGAAATGAGCAGTTCTTC. It codes for CASSYDPPGGASGRNEQFF.